What follows describes a single TCR beta chain. This entry comes from a study of control samples from healthy donors and cancer patients. Germline V gene data show CDR1 as KGHDR and CDR2 as SFDVKD. The CDR3 sequence is 16 residues long. Trimming took off 2 bases at V and 3 bases at J, with 14 bases between the two ends. Sequencing used immunoSEQ multiplex PCR; TCRdb keeps in-frame clones, though not all of them. Of over 100,000 clones in the sample, 80% to 95% were seen once. Input material: blood. The chain has TRBV24-1 and TRBJ2-3; D is tentatively TRBD1 or TRBD2 (5 bases each). The receptor comes from a man aged 35 to 55 in good health. This CDR3 reads CATSDWGWAATDTQYF. The CDR3 DNA reads as TGTGCCACCAGTGATTGGGGGTGGGCGGCGACAGATACGCAGTATTTT.